This entry lists 17 T cell receptor beta chains sequenced from one sample in a study of blood T cell repertoires in COVID-19. Clones were read by immunoSEQ multiplex PCR, and TCRdb kept only the in-frame ones, dropping some. Of some 200,000 clones listed, about four fifths are singletons. Sequenced: peripheral blood. The receptors here all came from a woman aged 35 to 49 with COVID-19, enrolled during active disease.

The gene calls are TRBV5-4 and TRBJ2-5; the match to TRBD1 covers 8 bases. Germline V gene lookup returns CDR1 SGHNT and CDR2 YYREEE (reference sequence). The CDR3 is 13 amino acids. The V and J ends lost 2 bases and 4 bases, in that order; junction bases with no gene match: 1. CDR3 amino acids: CASSFDRGETQYF. The CDR3 nucleotides read TGTGCCAGCAGCTTTGACAGGGGAGAGACCCAGTACTTC.

The CDR3 coding sequence is TGTGCCTGGAGACGAGACAGGTACAATGAGCAGTTCTTC. This codes for CAWRRDRYNEQFF. This chain uses TRBV30 with TRBJ2-1; D is possibly TRBD1 (6 bases). In germline, CDR1 is GTSNPN, CDR2 SVGIG (reference sequence). This CDR3 region has 13 residues. V lost 3 bases to trimming and J lost 4 bases, with 10 bases between them.

Only a few counts were recorded for this clone. The chain uses TRBV5-5 and TRBJ1-3; D is ambiguous. The CDR3 has 13 residues. In germline, CDR1 is SGHKS, CDR2 YYEKEE (reference sequence). The ends were cut back, 4 bases at V and 7 bases at J, with 12 bases in the middle. The CDR3 protein is CASSTPGGNTIYF. The DNA of the CDR3 is TGTGCCAGCAGCACCCCCGGAGGGAACACCATATATTTT.

This clone has just one count. The rearrangement uses TRBV7-6 and TRBJ2-3; 9 bases fit TRBD2. With V trimmed by 3 bases and J by 6 bases, 7 bases remained unmatched. This CDR3 contains 15 residues. Per the germline V gene, CDR1 is SGHVS and CDR2 is FNYEAQ. CDR3 sequence (DNA): TGTGCCAGCAGCTTTGGCGGGGGGGCGGGGGATACGCAGTATTTT. Residues: CASSFGGGAGDTQYF.

This clone was recorded many times. The chain joins TRBV18 to TRBJ1-1; 11 positions match TRBD1. The V and J ends lost 6 bases and 0 bases, in that order; junction bases with no gene match: 12. CDR1 and CDR2 from the germline V gene are KGHSH and LQKENI. The CDR3 has 18 amino acids. The CDR3 reads CASSSDFLDRGLNTEAFF. Written as DNA, the CDR3 is TGTGCCAGCTCTTCTGACTTTCTGGACAGGGGGCTGAACACTGAAGCTTTCTTT.

The chain joins TRBV6-5 to TRBJ1-2, with 7 bases that match TRBD1. Trimming removed 2 bases from V and 4 bases from J; junction bases left unmatched: 7. Germline lookup yields CDR1 MNHEY and CDR2 SVGAGI. The length of the CDR3 is 15 residues. The CDR3 bases are TGTGCCAGCAGTTACCAGACAGGGCTTCCCTATGGCTACACCTTC. Its protein product is CASSYQTGLPYGYTF.

This clone was counted between two and nine times. The chain employs TRBV18 and TRBJ2-1; TRBD2 agrees at 7 bases. With 0 bases clipped from V and 12 bases from J, the junction kept 14 bases outside the gene matches. Germline V gives CDR1 KGHSH, CDR2 LQKENI. This CDR3 is built from 16 residues. The CDR3 loop is CASSPPEREAPVGQFF. CDR3 DNA sequence: TGTGCCAGCTCACCACCGGAACGGGAGGCCCCTGTTGGGCAGTTCTTC. Full variable domain (rest looked up from reference TRBV18 and TRBJ2-1): NAGVMQNPRHLVRRRGQEARLRCSPMKGHSHVYWYRQLPEEGLKFMVYLQKENIIDESGMPKERFSAEFPKEGPSILRIQQVVRGDSAAYFCASSPPEREAPVGQFFGPGTRLTVL.

The rearrangement uses TRBV19 and TRBJ1-5, with D perhaps TRBD1 (5 bases). Looked up from germline, CDR1 is LNHDA and CDR2 is SQIVND (reference sequence). The V gene lost 3 bases and the J gene lost 4 bases, with 13 bases spanning the gap. This CDR3 contains 15 residues. CDR3 DNA sequence: TGTGCCAGTAGTATCTTGTGGGGGGGTAATCAGCCCCAGCATTTT. Translation gives CASSILWGGNQPQHF.

V is TRBV7-9 and J is TRBJ2-1, with 14 nucleotides matching TRBD2. The CDR3 is 16 amino acids. Unmatched junction bases numbered 7, after V lost 3 bases and J lost 9 bases. CDR1 and CDR2 (germline): SEHNR, FQNEAQ (reference sequence). The CDR3 DNA reads TGTGCCAGCAGCTTTACCGGACTAGCGGGAGGAATTGAGCAGTTCTTC. It encodes CASSFTGLAGGIEQFF. Full variable domain (missing parts from reference TRBV7-9 and TRBJ2-1): DTGVSQNPRHKITKRGQNVTFRCDPISEHNRLYWYRQTLGQGPEFLTYFQNEAQLEKSRLLSDRFSAERPKGSFSTLEIQRTEQGDSAMYLCASSFTGLAGGIEQFFGPGTRLTVL.

The chain carries TRBV6-1 and TRBJ1-2; perhaps TRBD1 as D (6 bases). The germline V and J ends were trimmed by 0 bases and 4 bases, with 12 bases remaining between them. This CDR3 has 15 residues. Per the germline V gene, CDR1 is MNHNS and CDR2 is SASEGT. The CDR3 sequence is CASSEAQQGSYGYTF. CDR3 DNA: TGTGCCAGCAGTGAAGCGCAACAGGGTTCCTATGGCTACACCTTC.

The chain links TRBV28 to TRBJ1-1, with TRBD1 matching 7 bases. The CDR3 covers 15 residues. With V trimmed by 5 bases and J by 1 base, 7 bases remained unmatched. Looked up from germline, CDR1 is MDHEN and CDR2 is SYDVKM. The DNA of the CDR3 is TGTGCCAGCAGTCCATGGGGGACAGCGAACACTGAAGCTTTCTTT. Encoded protein: CASSPWGTANTEAFF. Based on the CDR3 plus reference TRBV28 and TRBJ1-1, the full variable domain is DVKVTQSSRYLVKRTGEKVFLECVQDMDHENMFWYRQDPGLGLRLIYFSYDVKMKEKGDIPEGYSVSREKKERFSLILESASTNQTSMYLCASSPWGTANTEAFFGQGTRLTVV.

This clone occurred a few times. The rearrangement links TRBV7-9 to TRBJ1-1; D unclear. The CDR3 is 12 residues long. CDR1 and CDR2 from the germline V gene are SEHNR and FQNEAQ (reference sequence). V was pared by 5 bases and J by 3 bases, with 7 bases between. This chain's CDR3 is CASSPIDTEAFF. The CDR3 DNA follows: TGTGCCAGCAGCCCCATTGACACTGAAGCTTTCTTT. Based on the CDR3 plus reference TRBV7-9 and TRBJ1-1, the full variable domain is DTGVSQNPRHKITKRGQNVTFRCDPISEHNRLYWYRQTLGQGPEFLTYFQNEAQLEKSRLLSDRFSAERPKGSFSTLEIQRTEQGDSAMYLCASSPIDTEAFFGQGTRLTVV.

The gene calls are TRBV27 and TRBJ1-2, with D perhaps matching TRBD1 (6 bases). Trimming removed 2 bases at V and 6 bases at J, with 16 bases between. Germline loops: CDR1 MNHEY, CDR2 SMNVEV (reference sequence). CDR3 length equals 15 residues. CDR3 sequence reads: CASSLSSEGDNGYTF. DNA for the CDR3: TGTGCCAGCAGTTTAAGTTCAGAGGGGGATAATGGCTACACCTTC.

This clone was picked up one time. The V call is TRBV28, the J call TRBJ2-7; D is possibly TRBD2 (6 bases). The CDR3 runs 13 residues. The V end lost 6 bases, the J end lost 6 bases, and 15 bases lay between the germline ends. CDR1 MDHEN and CDR2 SYDVKM come from the germline V gene. The DNA for the CDR3 is TGTGCCAGCAGGCGGGACGGAGGTACCGAGCAGTACTTC. The encoded protein is CASRRDGGTEQYF.

In nucleotides, the CDR3 is TGTGCCAGCAGTTTGGGGACAGGGGGCTATGGCTACACCTTC. This encodes CASSLGTGGYGYTF. The chain carries TRBV6-5 and TRBJ1-2; 11 positions match TRBD1. The CDR3 is made up of 14 amino acids. Germline V lookup: CDR1 MNHEY, CDR2 SVGAGI. J gave up 4 bases and V 4 bases, and 2 bases lay outside the gene matches.

This chain links TRBV5-5 with TRBJ2-1; 11 nucleotides agree with TRBD2. V dropped 1 base and J dropped 8; count of bases not matched to a gene: 5. The CDR3 length is 15 residues. Germline V gene sequence: CDR1 SGHKS, CDR2 YYEKEE (reference sequence). CDR3 protein: CASSLLWGLADEQFF. CDR3 in DNA: TGTGCCAGCAGCTTGTTGTGGGGACTAGCGGATGAGCAGTTCTTC.

The rearrangement joins TRBV2 to TRBJ1-6; D gene unclear. Germline V gene data show CDR1 as SNHLY and CDR2 as FYNNEI. With 6 bases removed from V and 0 bases from J, the gap between germline ends came to 9 bases. This CDR3 has 15 residues. CDR3 DNA sequence: TGTGCCAGCAGGAGGCAGAGCTCCTATAATTCACCCCTCCACTTT. Its protein product is CASRRQSSYNSPLHF.